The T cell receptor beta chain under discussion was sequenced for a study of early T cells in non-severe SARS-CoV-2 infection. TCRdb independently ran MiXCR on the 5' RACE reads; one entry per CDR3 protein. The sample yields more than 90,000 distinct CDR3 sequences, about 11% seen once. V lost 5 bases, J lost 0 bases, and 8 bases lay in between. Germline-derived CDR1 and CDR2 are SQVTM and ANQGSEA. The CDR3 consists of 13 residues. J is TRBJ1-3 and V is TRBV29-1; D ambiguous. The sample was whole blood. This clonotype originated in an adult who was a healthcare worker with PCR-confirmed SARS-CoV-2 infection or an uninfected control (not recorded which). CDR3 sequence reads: CSVRVSSGNTIYF. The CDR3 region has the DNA TGCAGCGTTAGAGTCAGCTCTGGAAACACCATATATTTT.